Listed here are 21 T cell receptor beta chains from one sample, sequenced in a study of T cells in Graves' hyperthyroidism and ophthalmopathy. From RNA transcripts, TCR beta CDR3 regions were amplified. In the first-round RT-PCR of the TCR CDR3, the HTBI primer set was used. TCRdb recomputed calls from the multiplex PCR reads with MiXCR, one row per CDR3 protein. The sample lists hundreds of thousands of distinct CDR3 sequences; roughly 15% were seen once. Sequenced input: blood. The receptors originated from a woman between 50 and 59 years old with Graves' ophthalmopathy.

This clonotype was picked up many times. The J gene is TRBJ2-7, the V gene TRBV12-3 or TRBV12-4, with D perhaps matching TRBD2 (6 bases). This CDR3 has 15 residues. The V end lost 5 bases, the J end lost 1 base, and 15 bases lay between the germline ends. The chain's CDR3 is CASSPDLEGSYEQYF. CDR3 sequence (DNA): TGTGCCAGCAGTCCGGACCTGGAGGGGTCCTACGAGCAGTACTTC.

V is TRBV4-2 and J is TRBJ2-7; D is perhaps TRBD2 (5 bases). CDR3 size: 16 residues. Germline CDR1 reads LGHNA; CDR2 reads YNFKEQ. V gave up 0 bases and J gave up 2 bases, with 14 bases separating them. CDR3 sequence: CASSQDSGSQTYEQYF. In DNA, the CDR3 is TGTGCCAGCAGCCAAGACTCTGGGAGTCAAACCTACGAGCAGTACTTC.

In this sample, this clonotype turned up a few times. This chain links TRBV5-4 with TRBJ2-1; 13 nucleotides agree with TRBD2. Trimming removed 0 bases from V and 5 bases from J; junction bases left unmatched: 2. There are 16 residues in the CDR3. Germline V gene sequence: CDR1 SGHNT, CDR2 YYREEE (reference sequence). The CDR3 DNA sequence: TGTGCCAGCAGCTTGGGGGGACTAGCGGGAAACAATGAGCAGTTCTTC. Translated, it gives CASSLGGLAGNNEQFF.

Many counts were recorded for this clonotype. The J gene is TRBJ2-1, the V gene TRBV20-1, with D perhaps matching TRBD1 (5 bases). Germline V gives CDR1 DFQATT, CDR2 SNEGSKA (reference sequence). This CDR3 contains 13 residues. V dropped 1 base and J dropped 9 bases, with 13 bases sitting between them. CDR3 in amino acids: CSARGRDRIEQFF. In nucleotides, the CDR3 is TGCAGTGCTAGAGGAAGAGACAGAATTGAGCAGTTCTTC.

The J gene is TRBJ2-1, the V gene TRBV7-3; TRBD2 agrees at 12 bases. CDR1 SGHTA and CDR2 FQGTGA come from the germline V gene. The CDR3 spans 18 residues. After removal of 4 bases from V and 1 base from J, the junction contained 8 bases not matched to a gene. The CDR3 coding sequence is TGTGCCAGCAGCTCCGCGGGACTAGCGGGTCGTTCCTACAATGAGCAGTTCTTC. This translates into CASSSAGLAGRSYNEQFF.

As concerns this clonotype: It may be a read error: a sequence one base away is much more abundant. The chain links TRBV7-9 to TRBJ2-1, with TRBD2 matching 11 bases. With V trimmed by 4 bases and J by 6 bases, 2 bases remained unmatched. Germline lookup yields CDR1 SEHNR and CDR2 FQNEAQ (reference sequence). The CDR3 is 14 amino acids. The CDR3 reads CASSSSGRSNEQFF. CDR3 nucleotides: TGTGCCAGCAGCTCTAGCGGGAGGTCCAATGAGCAGTTCTTC. The variable domain in full, with the rest retrieved from reference TRBV7-9 and TRBJ2-1, is DTGVSQNPRHKITKRGQNVTFRCDPISEHNRLYWYRQTLGQGPEFLTYFQNEAQLEKSRLLSDRFSAERPKGSFSTLEIQRTEQGDSAMYLCASSSSGRSNEQFFGPGTRLTVL.

J is TRBJ1-2 and V is TRBV20-1, with a weak D call TRBD1 (5 bases). The V end was cut by 1 base, the J end by 6 bases, with 12 bases between. Germline CDR1 reads DFQATT; CDR2 reads SNEGSKA (reference sequence). The CDR3 totals 13 residues. This CDR3 is CSARAQGLHGYTF. CDR3 DNA sequence: TGCAGTGCTAGAGCCCAGGGACTGCATGGCTACACCTTC.

At least ten counts were recorded for this clonotype. The chain recombines TRBV28 with TRBJ2-7, with 7 bases fitting TRBD2. Germline CDR1 is MDHEN and CDR2 is SYDVKM. Losses at the gene ends were 4 bases for V and 4 bases for J; bases not matched to a gene: 4. The CDR3 loop spans 13 amino acids. CDR3 sequence: CASSSRGSYEQYF. In nucleotides, the CDR3 is TGTGCCAGCAGTTCCCGCGGGAGTTACGAGCAGTACTTC.

This clonotype has ten or more counts. The rearrangement links TRBV20-1 to TRBJ2-3, with a tentative D call TRBD2 (6 bases). Trimming took 7 bases from V and 4 from J, leaving 6 bases between them. CDR1 is DFQATT and CDR2 is SNEGSKA in the germline V gene (reference sequence). There are 10 residues in the CDR3. The CDR3 is CSGRADTQYF. The CDR3 DNA sequence: TGCAGTGGGAGGGCAGATACGCAGTATTTT.

This clonotype was found many times. This chain uses TRBV18 with TRBJ1-1, with D unresolved. Germline lookup yields CDR1 KGHSH and CDR2 LQKENI. This CDR3 region has 11 residues. Trimming removed 5 bases from V and 12 bases from J, with 13 bases in between. The CDR3 protein is CASSLELKTFF. In nucleotides, the CDR3 is TGTGCCAGCTCATTGGAACTGAAAACTTTCTTT.

The sample holds many counts of this clonotype. The chain recombines TRBV6-1 with TRBJ2-5, with 13 bases identical to TRBD2. The CDR3 has 16 amino acids. V was clipped by 5 bases and J by 9 bases; unmatched bases: 12. Germline V gene lookup returns CDR1 MNHNS and CDR2 SASEGT. For the CDR3, the DNA is TGTGCCAGCAGTTCCGAACTAGCGGGAGGGCCGAGGGCCCAGTACTTC. It codes for CASSSELAGGPRAQYF.

This clonotype was recorded a few times. The chain combines TRBV9 with TRBJ2-3; 7 bases are a match to TRBD1. V shed 0 bases and J 6 bases; nucleotides not matched to a gene: 10. Germline lookup yields CDR1 SGDLS and CDR2 YYNGEE. This CDR3 region has 16 residues. CDR3 amino acids: CASSVDSRGFGDTQYF. The DNA of the CDR3 is TGTGCCAGCAGCGTAGACAGCAGGGGGTTCGGGGATACGCAGTATTTT.

Many counts were recorded for this clonotype. The V and J genes are TRBV3-1 and TRBJ2-5; D ambiguous. Deletions cut 1 base from V and 0 bases from J, with 6 bases between. Germline CDR1 reads LGHDT; CDR2 reads YNNKEL (reference sequence). The CDR3 contains 14 residues. The CDR3 loop is CASSQVGYQETQYF. Here the CDR3 DNA reads TGTGCCAGCAGCCAAGTTGGTTACCAAGAGACCCAGTACTTC.

The V gene is TRBV5-6, the J gene TRBJ1-1, with D unresolved. This CDR3 is 19 amino acids long. Germline V gene lookup returns CDR1 SGHDT and CDR2 YYEEEE. The V gene lost 4 bases and the J gene lost 1 base, with 26 bases spanning the gap. Written as DNA, the CDR3 is TGTGCCAGCAGCCCGCGTAAAATTCCCGGGAATCATGAGAACACTGAAGCTTTCTTT. This gives the protein CASSPRKIPGNHENTEAFF.

The sample holds many counts of this clonotype. The chain employs TRBV20-1 and TRBJ2-5; TRBD2 is a possible D gene (5 bases). Germline CDR1 DFQATT, CDR2 SNEGSKA (reference sequence). V shed 6 bases and J shed 5 bases, with 16 bases lying between them. CDR3 length: 13 amino acids. The CDR3 region is CSAPTRGSETQYF. Written as DNA, the CDR3 is TGCAGTGCCCCAACCCGCGGGTCGGAGACCCAGTACTTC.

This clonotype was seen at least ten times. The gene calls are TRBV29-1 and TRBJ1-4; 10 bases map to TRBD1. The CDR3 length is 13 residues. The J segment lost 8 bases and the V segment lost 4 bases, leaving 4 bases of the junction unmatched. Per the germline V gene, CDR1 is SQVTM and CDR2 is ANQGSEA. DNA for the CDR3: TGCAGCGTTGGGGGGACAGGGGAAGAAAAACTGTTTTTT. Protein sequence: CSVGGTGEEKLFF.

This clonotype was recorded many times. This chain connects TRBV12-5 to TRBJ2-2; 7 bases agree with TRBD2. The germline V gene encodes CDR1 LGHNT and CDR2 FRNRAP. The length of the CDR3 is 15 residues. The J segment lost 0 bases and the V segment lost 5 bases, leaving 3 bases of the junction unmatched. CDR3 DNA sequence: TGTGCTAGTGGTCCCAGCGGGACGAACACCGGGGAGCTGTTTTTT. Protein: CASGPSGTNTGELFF.

This clonotype was found many times. CDR3 region: CASSSYSRGSNEKLFF. The CDR3 DNA reads as TGTGCCAGCAGCAGTTACAGTAGGGGGAGTAATGAAAAACTGTTTTTT. This chain links TRBV6-1 with TRBJ1-4; D perhaps matches TRBD1 (6 bases). This CDR3 spans 16 amino acids. The germline CDR1 and CDR2 sequences are MNHNS and SASEGT. V was shortened by 6 bases and J by 4 bases, with 18 bases between the two germline ends.

This clonotype was observed a few times. The chain recombines TRBV5-1 with TRBJ1-5; D possibly corresponds to TRBD1 (5 bases). Trimming shortened V by 0 bases and J by 3 bases, and 10 bases separated the two germline ends. The length of the CDR3 is 15 residues. In germline, CDR1 is SGHRS, CDR2 YFSETQ. CDR3 coding DNA: TGCGCCAGCAGCTTGGGGGACGGTAACAATCAGCCCCAGCATTTT. Its translation is CASSLGDGNNQPQHF.

This clonotype was detected ten times or more. DNA for the CDR3: TGTGCCACCAGCAGAGGAGGACAGGGATTCGAGCAGTACTTC. This gives the protein CATSRGGQGFEQYF. This chain links TRBV15 with TRBJ2-7, with 8 bases aligning to TRBD1. This CDR3 has 14 residues. The V segment lost 1 base and the J segment 6 bases; nucleotides outside the gene matches: 5. CDR1 is LNHNV and CDR2 is YYDKDF in the germline V gene (reference sequence).

This clonotype was observed a few times. This chain joins TRBV12-3 or TRBV12-4 and TRBJ2-1; maybe TRBD1 (6 bases). The CDR3 extends over 14 amino acids. V lost 6 bases to trimming and J lost 4 bases, with 13 bases between them. CDR3: CASSHLDRYNEQFF. The DNA of the CDR3 is TGTGCCAGCAGCCACCTGGACAGATACAATGAGCAGTTCTTC.